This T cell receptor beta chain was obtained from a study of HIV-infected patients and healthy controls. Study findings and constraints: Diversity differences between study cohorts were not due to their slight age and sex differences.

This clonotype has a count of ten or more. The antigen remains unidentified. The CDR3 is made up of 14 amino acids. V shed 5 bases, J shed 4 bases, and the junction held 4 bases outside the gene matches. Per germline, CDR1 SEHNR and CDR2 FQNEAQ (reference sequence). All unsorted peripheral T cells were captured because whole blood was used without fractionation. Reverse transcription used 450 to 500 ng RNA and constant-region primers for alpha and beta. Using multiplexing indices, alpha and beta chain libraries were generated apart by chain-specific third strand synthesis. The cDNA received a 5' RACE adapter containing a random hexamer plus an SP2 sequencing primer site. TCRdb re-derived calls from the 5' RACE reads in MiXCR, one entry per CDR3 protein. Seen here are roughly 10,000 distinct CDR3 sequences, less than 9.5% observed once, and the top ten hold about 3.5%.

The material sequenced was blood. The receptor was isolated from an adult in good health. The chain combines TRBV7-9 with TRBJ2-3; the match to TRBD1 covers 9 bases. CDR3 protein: CASSPGQGPDTQYF. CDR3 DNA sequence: TGTGCCAGCAGCCCGGGACAGGGCCCAGATACGCAGTATTTT.